The 13 T cell receptor beta chains listed next were all sequenced from one sample in a study of post-analysis software for immune sequencing data. General observations from the study: Four or five TRBV segments (TRBV5-6, TRBV5-1 and TRBV20-1 among them) occurred more frequently in patients than in controls.

No cognate antigen is known for these TCRs. Each TCR beta cDNA library carried unique molecular identifiers. Using its own MiXCR run on the PCR reads, TCRdb lists one record per CDR3 protein. The data show fewer than 850,000 distinct CDR3 sequences, roughly 30% seen once. Sequenced material: blood. Receptor source: a girl between 10 and 17 years old with multiple sclerosis.

This clonotype was detected only a few times. V usage is TRBV20-1 and J usage is TRBJ2-7, with D perhaps matching TRBD2 (5 bases). The CDR3 is made up of 12 amino acids. The germline V gene has CDR1 DFQATT and CDR2 SNEGSKA (reference sequence). The V and J ends lost 4 bases and 3 bases respectively, with 10 bases between them. The CDR3 here is CSATGWGYEQYF. DNA of the CDR3: TGCAGTGCTACGGGGTGGGGCTACGAGCAGTACTTC.

The V gene is TRBV18, the J gene TRBJ2-1; tentatively, D is TRBD2 (5 bases). The CDR3 totals 15 residues. Deletions cut 7 bases from V and 5 bases from J, with 18 bases between. CDR1 is KGHSH, CDR2 LQKENI, per germline. The CDR3 protein is CASLRYGETHNEQFF. For the CDR3, the DNA is TGTGCCAGCTTACGGTACGGGGAGACCCACAATGAGCAGTTCTTC.

This clonotype occurred many times. J is TRBJ2-6 and V is TRBV5-5; D is unclear. The CDR3 extends over 17 amino acids. Trimming shortened V by 0 bases and J by 2 bases, and 12 bases separated the two germline ends. Germline V gene lookup returns CDR1 SGHKS and CDR2 YYEKEE (reference sequence). The CDR3: CASSLGLGTTGANVLTF. The DNA for the CDR3 is TGTGCCAGCAGCTTGGGCCTAGGTACAACTGGGGCCAACGTCCTGACTTTC.

This rearrangement joins TRBV5-1 to TRBJ2-5, with 11 bases that match TRBD2. The junction had 5 bases not matched to a gene; V was cut back by 4 bases and J by 0 bases. This CDR3 has 16 amino acids. CDR1 is SGHRS, CDR2 YFSETQ, per germline. In DNA, the CDR3 is TGCGCCAGCAGCGAGGTGACTAGCGGGGACCAAGAGACCCAGTACTTC. Translated, it gives CASSEVTSGDQETQYF.

This clonotype turned up a few times. The chain couples TRBV5-1 to TRBJ2-3; D ambiguous. The CDR3 consists of 14 residues. The V gene's germline CDR1 is SGHRS and CDR2 YFSETQ. Trimming stripped 0 bases from V and 7 bases from J, with 12 bases between. The chain's CDR3 is CASSLGVERNTQYF. In DNA form, the CDR3 reads TGCGCCAGCAGCTTGGGGGTCGAAAGAAATACGCAGTATTTT. Combining the CDR3 with reference TRBV5-1 and TRBJ2-3 gives the whole variable domain KAGVTQTPRYLIKTRGQQVTLSCSPISGHRSVSWYQQTPGQGLQFLFEYFSETQRNKGNFPGRFSGRQFSNSRSEMNVSTLELGDSALYLCASSLGVERNTQYFGPGTRLTVL.

This clonotype was detected only a few times. This sequence joins TRBV4-3 and TRBJ1-2; D not certain. This CDR3 has 14 amino acids. The ends were cut back, 4 bases at V and 3 bases at J, with 12 bases in the middle. Germline V CDR1 and CDR2: LGHNA, YSLEER. The CDR3 nucleotides are TGCGCCAGCAGCCCGAATCAGAGGGACTATGGCTACACCTTC. Translated, it gives CASSPNQRDYGYTF.

This clonotype was recorded a few times. The genes are TRBV20-1 and TRBJ1-1; D is unclear. Germline CDR1 reads DFQATT; CDR2 reads SNEGSKA (reference sequence). The CDR3 runs 13 residues. V dropped 6 bases and J dropped 5 bases, with 16 bases sitting between them. The chain's CDR3 is CSARNLGGTEAFF. The DNA of the CDR3 is TGCAGTGCAAGGAACCTCGGCGGAACTGAAGCTTTCTTT.

The table lists this clonotype with many counts. The chain is built from TRBV20-1 and TRBJ2-1, with TRBD2 matching 10 bases. Germline V gene lookup returns CDR1 DFQATT and CDR2 SNEGSKA (reference sequence). The CDR3 consists of 15 residues. Trimming took 6 bases from V and 4 from J; bases not matched to a gene: 9. CDR3 bases: TGCAGTGCAACGGCCCTAGCGGGAGAGTACAATGAGCAGTTCTTC. Translated: CSATALAGEYNEQFF.

The chain recombines TRBV12-3 or TRBV12-4 with TRBJ2-1; tentatively, D is TRBD2 (6 bases). This CDR3 comprises 17 residues. V dropped 6 bases and J dropped 9 bases, with 27 bases sitting between them. The CDR3 coding sequence is TGTGCCAGCAGCAAAGCCGCTGGGACCATTAGGCGGGGTGAGCAGTTCTTC. It specifies CASSKAAGTIRRGEQFF.

There are a few counts of this clonotype. The chain joins TRBV20-1 to TRBJ2-7, with D possibly being TRBD1 or TRBD2 (5 bases each). The CDR3 spans 15 residues. Looked up from germline, CDR1 is DFQATT and CDR2 is SNEGSKA (reference sequence). V gave up 3 bases and J gave up 4 bases, with 19 bases separating them. The CDR3 coding sequence is TGCAGTGCTAGGGGGGTGACTGAGGGGAGTTACGAGCAGTACTTC. It specifies CSARGVTEGSYEQYF.

The DNA for the CDR3 is TGCAGTGCCCTGGCCCGGGACAGGGGCTCCGAGCAGTACTTC. Encoded protein: CSALARDRGSEQYF. The chain is built from TRBV20-1 and TRBJ2-7, with 10 bases that match TRBD1. This CDR3 has 14 residues. The germline CDR1 and CDR2 sequences are DFQATT and SNEGSKA (reference sequence). The trim removed 6 bases at V and 6 bases at J, leaving 11 bases unmatched.

This chain links TRBV2 with TRBJ2-1; no clear D. From germline, CDR1 is SNHLY and CDR2 FYNNEI. The germline V and J ends were trimmed by 3 bases and 6 bases, with 15 bases remaining between them. The CDR3 loop spans 15 amino acids. This CDR3 reads CASSEYLVSANEQFF. The CDR3 DNA reads as TGTGCCAGCAGTGAGTATTTGGTCTCTGCCAATGAGCAGTTCTTC.

The V gene is TRBV7-9, the J gene TRBJ2-1, with 8 bases identical to TRBD1. Germline assignment: CDR1 SEHNR and CDR2 FQNEAQ (reference sequence). Trimming removed 8 bases from V and 2 bases from J; junction bases left unmatched: 8. There are 15 residues in the CDR3. Written as DNA, the CDR3 is TGTGCCAGCGTAGCAGGGGGCGTCCCCTACAATGAGCAGTTCTTC. It specifies CASVAGGVPYNEQFF.